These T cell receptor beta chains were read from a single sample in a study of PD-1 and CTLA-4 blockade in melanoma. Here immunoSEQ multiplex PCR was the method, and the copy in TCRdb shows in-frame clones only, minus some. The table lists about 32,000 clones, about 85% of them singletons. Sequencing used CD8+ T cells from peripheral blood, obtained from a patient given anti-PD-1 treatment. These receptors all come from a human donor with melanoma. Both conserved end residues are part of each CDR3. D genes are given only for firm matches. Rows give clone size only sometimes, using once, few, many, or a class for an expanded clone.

CDR3: CASSSPGLGETQYF
DNA: TGTGCCAGCAGCTCTCCGGGACTAGGGGAGACCCAGTACTTC
size: once
V: TRBV7-9
D: TRBD2
J: TRBJ2-5

CDR3: CASSYGLAGTSSYEQYF
DNA: TGTGCCAGCAGCTACGGACTAGCGGGGACTTCCTCCTACGAGCAGTACTTC
size: NA
V: TRBV13
D: TRBD2
J: TRBJ2-7

CDR3: CASSLKQGIYGYTF
DNA: TGTGCCAGCAGCTTAAAACAGGGGATCTATGGCTACACCTTC
size: NA
V: TRBV7-7
D: TRBD1
J: TRBJ1-2

CDR3: CASSSRTSTDTQYF
DNA: TGCGCCAGCTCTTCCCGGACTAGCACAGATACGCAGTATTTT
size: NA
V: TRBV5-1
D: NA
J: TRBJ2-3

CDR3: CASSPGTSELDTQYF
DNA: TGTGCCAGCAGTCCCGGGACCTCCGAATTGGATACGCAGTATTTT
size: NA
V: TRBV27
D: NA
J: TRBJ2-3

CDR3: CASSSDGTGLYQPQHF
DNA: TGTGCCAGCAGTTCAGACGGGACAGGGTTGTATCAGCCCCAGCATTTT
size: NA
V: TRBV28
D: TRBD1
J: TRBJ1-5

CDR3: CASSIEGGGNQPQHF
DNA: TGTGCCAGTAGTATTGAGGGCGGCGGCAATCAGCCCCAGCATTTT
size: once
V: TRBV19
D: NA
J: TRBJ1-5

CDR3: CASSMAVSYEQYF
DNA: TGTGCCAGTAGTATGGCGGTCTCCTACGAGCAGTACTTC
size: few
V: TRBV19
D: NA
J: TRBJ2-7

CDR3: CATTGQGYGYTF
DNA: TGTGCCACCACAGGCCAAGGGTATGGCTACACCTTC
size: NA
V: TRBV27
D: NA
J: TRBJ1-2

CDR3: CASRTGGASNEQFF
DNA: TGTGCCAGCAGGACAGGGGGCGCCAGCAATGAGCAGTTCTTC
size: NA
V: TRBV28
D: TRBD1
J: TRBJ2-1

CDR3: CASSQGGRGNTEAFF
DNA: TGCGCCAGCAGCCAAGGGGGGAGGGGAAACACTGAAGCTTTCTTT
size: NA
V: TRBV4-1
D: NA
J: TRBJ1-1

CDR3: CASSARTGAVLGQYF
DNA: TGTGCCAGCAGCGCCAGGACAGGCGCCGTCCTCGGGCAGTACTTC
size: NA
V: TRBV13
D: TRBD1
J: TRBJ2-7

CDR3: CASRRQNFNSPLHF
DNA: TGTGCCAGCCGACGACAGAATTTTAATTCACCCCTCCACTTT
size: NA
V: TRBV2
D: NA
J: TRBJ1-6

CDR3: CASSVSRVGANTGELFF
DNA: TGTGCCAGCAGCGTATCGCGAGTAGGGGCGAACACCGGGGAGCTGTTTTTT
size: NA
V: TRBV9
D: NA
J: TRBJ2-2

CDR3: CASSPRGMNTEAFF
DNA: TGTGCCAGCAGTCCTCGCGGAATGAACACTGAAGCTTTCTTT
size: few
V: TRBV11-2
D: NA
J: TRBJ1-1

CDR3: CASSFGQGSTEAFF
DNA: TGTGCCAGCAGTTTTGGGCAGGGATCCACTGAAGCTTTCTTT
size: NA
V: TRBV28
D: NA
J: TRBJ1-1

CDR3: CASSPRGADYGYTF
DNA: TGTGCCAGCAGTCCCAGGGGCGCCGACTATGGCTACACCTTC
size: NA
V: TRBV2
D: NA
J: TRBJ1-2

CDR3: CASSQDYDFYGYTF
DNA: TGCGCCAGCAGCCAAGATTACGACTTTTATGGCTACACCTTC
size: NA
V: TRBV4-1
D: NA
J: TRBJ1-2

CDR3: CASSPGTGGRYSPLHF
DNA: TGCGCCAGCAGTCCCGGGACAGGGGGTCGGTATTCACCCCTCCACTTT
size: NA
V: TRBV5-1
D: TRBD1
J: TRBJ1-6

CDR3: CASSAPPGDYNEQFF
DNA: TGTGCCAGCAGCGCCCCCCCCGGCGACTACAATGAGCAGTTCTTC
size: NA
V: TRBV9
D: NA
J: TRBJ2-1

CDR3: CAWTGGKRTKTGIHYGYTF
DNA: TGTGCCTGGACCGGGGGTAAAAGGACGAAAACAGGGATCCACTATGGCTACACCTTC
size: NA
V: TRBV30
D: NA
J: TRBJ1-2

CDR3: CASTTGDTEAFF
DNA: TGTGCCAGCACCACAGGGGATACTGAAGCTTTCTTT
size: few
V: TRBV12-3/TRBV12-4
D: TRBD1
J: TRBJ1-1

CDR3: CASSQEGVTEAFF
DNA: TGCGCCAGCAGCCAGGAAGGGGTCACTGAAGCTTTCTTT
size: NA
V: TRBV4-1
D: NA
J: TRBJ1-1

CDR3: CASSYSRAVSNQPQHF
DNA: TGTGCCAGCAGTTACTCGAGGGCAGTTAGCAATCAGCCCCAGCATTTT
size: NA
V: TRBV6-5
D: NA
J: TRBJ1-5

CDR3: CASSQRAGWTQYF
DNA: TGCGCCAGCAGTCAGCGCGCGGGATGGACCCAGTACTTC
size: NA
V: TRBV23-1
D: NA
J: TRBJ2-5

CDR3: CASSYSKGVVYEQYF
DNA: TGTGCCAGCAGTTACTCGAAGGGGGTCGTCTACGAGCAGTACTTC
size: NA
V: TRBV6-5
D: NA
J: TRBJ2-7

CDR3: CASSLSIPEDEQYF
DNA: TGTGCCAGCAGCTTGTCAATACCGGAGGACGAGCAGTACTTC
size: NA
V: TRBV5-5
D: NA
J: TRBJ2-7

CDR3: CASSLSLPNTEAFF
DNA: TGTGCCAGCAGTTTATCCCTCCCGAACACTGAAGCTTTCTTT
size: few
V: TRBV28
D: NA
J: TRBJ1-1

CDR3: CASSQGFSGGYETQYF
DNA: TGTGCCAGCAGCCAAGGGTTCAGCGGGGGGTACGAGACCCAGTACTTC
size: NA
V: TRBV14
D: TRBD2
J: TRBJ2-5

CDR3: CASVSFEGRNYGYTF
DNA: TGTGCCAGCGTATCCTTTGAGGGGCGGAACTATGGCTACACCTTC
size: NA
V: TRBV27
D: NA
J: TRBJ1-2

CDR3: CASTLRLGFQETQYF
DNA: TGTGCCAGCACCCTCCGACTTGGCTTCCAAGAGACCCAGTACTTC
size: NA
V: TRBV6-1
D: NA
J: TRBJ2-5

CDR3: CAISPSQGGTSTEAFF
DNA: TGTGCCATCAGTCCGTCGCAGGGTGGCACGAGCACTGAAGCTTTCTTT
size: NA
V: TRBV10-3
D: NA
J: TRBJ1-1

CDR3: CASSPGGGGVNTGELFF
DNA: TGTGCCAGCAGCCCCGGCGGCGGGGGAGTGAACACCGGGGAGCTGTTTTTT
size: few
V: TRBV5-5
D: TRBD2
J: TRBJ2-2

CDR3: CASSHSGADGDEQYF
DNA: TGCGCCAGCAGCCACTCCGGGGCGGATGGGGACGAGCAGTACTTC
size: few
V: TRBV4-1
D: NA
J: TRBJ2-7

CDR3: CASSFGPTLNSYEQYF
DNA: TGTGCCAGCAGTTTTGGCCCCACTCTTAACTCCTACGAGCAGTACTTC
size: NA
V: TRBV27
D: NA
J: TRBJ2-7

CDR3: CATSKGGWTEAFF
DNA: TGTGCCACCAGCAAAGGGGGCTGGACTGAAGCTTTCTTT
size: few
V: TRBV15
D: TRBD1
J: TRBJ1-1

CDR3: CASSPGSWASGVSTDTQYF
DNA: TGCGCCAGCAGCCCCGGGTCTTGGGCTAGCGGGGTGAGCACAGATACGCAGTATTTT
size: NA
V: TRBV5-1
D: TRBD2
J: TRBJ2-3

CDR3: CSVEETAGVLDEQFF
DNA: TGCAGCGTTGAAGAGACAGCGGGGGTGCTCGATGAGCAGTTCTTC
size: NA
V: TRBV29-1
D: TRBD2
J: TRBJ2-1

CDR3: CASSMAVSTEAFF
DNA: TGTGCCAGTAGTATGGCGGTGAGTACTGAAGCTTTCTTT
size: once
V: TRBV19
D: NA
J: TRBJ1-1

CDR3: CARRGSSYGYTF
DNA: TGTGCCCGCCGGGGGAGCTCCTATGGCTACACCTTC
size: once
V: TRBV30
D: NA
J: TRBJ1-2

CDR3: CASSPTATGGNGYTF
DNA: TGCGCCAGCAGCCCTACTGCGACAGGGGGGAATGGCTACACCTTC
size: NA
V: TRBV4-1
D: TRBD1
J: TRBJ1-2

CDR3: CASSEGTEQFF
DNA: TGTGCCAGCAGCGAGGGTACTGAGCAGTTCTTC
size: NA
V: TRBV9
D: NA
J: TRBJ2-1

CDR3: CARSTLQVMNTEAFF
DNA: TGTGCCAGAAGCACTTTACAGGTTATGAACACTGAAGCTTTCTTT
size: NA
V: TRBV5-3
D: NA
J: TRBJ1-1

CDR3: CASSYGAGGPYEQYF
DNA: TGTGCCAGCAGTTATGGAGCGGGGGGACCCTACGAGCAGTACTTC
size: NA
V: TRBV6-2/TRBV6-3
D: TRBD2
J: TRBJ2-7

CDR3: CASSQANVGPGYTF
DNA: TGTGCCAGCAGCCAGGCCAACGTGGGGCCGGGCTACACCTTC
size: NA
V: TRBV4-2
D: NA
J: TRBJ1-2

CDR3: CASSRRQEAEAFF
DNA: TGCGCCAGCAGCCGTAGACAGGAGGCTGAAGCTTTCTTT
size: NA
V: TRBV4-3
D: NA
J: TRBJ1-1

CDR3: CASSLTGADGYTF
DNA: TGTGCCAGCAGTTTGACAGGGGCGGATGGCTACACCTTC
size: NA
V: TRBV28
D: TRBD1
J: TRBJ1-2

CDR3: CASSSGTSVETQYF
DNA: TGTGCCAGCAGTTCCGGGACTAGCGTTGAGACCCAGTACTTC
size: NA
V: TRBV28
D: TRBD2
J: TRBJ2-5

CDR3: CSAPQAHEQYF
DNA: TGCAGTGCTCCGCAAGCCCACGAGCAGTACTTC
size: NA
V: TRBV20-1
D: NA
J: TRBJ2-7

CDR3: CASSLEGQGHEQYF
DNA: TGTGCCAGCAGCTTGGAGGGACAGGGGCACGAGCAGTACTTC
size: once
V: TRBV5-4
D: TRBD1
J: TRBJ2-7

CDR3: CSVEEGRTYEQYF
DNA: TGCAGCGTTGAAGAAGGAAGGACCTACGAGCAGTACTTC
size: NA
V: TRBV29-1
D: NA
J: TRBJ2-7

CDR3: CASSLRTGYGYTF
DNA: TGTGCCAGCAGCTTAAGGACAGGCTATGGCTACACCTTC
size: NA
V: TRBV7-8
D: TRBD1
J: TRBJ1-2

CDR3: CATSDLRGTEETQYF
DNA: TGTGCCACCAGTGATTTAAGGGGGACAGAAGAGACCCAGTACTTC
size: once
V: TRBV24-1
D: TRBD1
J: TRBJ2-5

CDR3: CASSYLKTGEAFF
DNA: TGTGCCAGCAGTTACCTTAAGACAGGGGAGGCTTTCTTT
size: once
V: TRBV7-6
D: TRBD1
J: TRBJ1-1

CDR3: CASSELTGVGDEQFF
DNA: TGTGCCAGCAGTGAGCTGACAGGGGTCGGCGATGAGCAGTTCTTC
size: NA
V: TRBV2
D: TRBD1
J: TRBJ2-1